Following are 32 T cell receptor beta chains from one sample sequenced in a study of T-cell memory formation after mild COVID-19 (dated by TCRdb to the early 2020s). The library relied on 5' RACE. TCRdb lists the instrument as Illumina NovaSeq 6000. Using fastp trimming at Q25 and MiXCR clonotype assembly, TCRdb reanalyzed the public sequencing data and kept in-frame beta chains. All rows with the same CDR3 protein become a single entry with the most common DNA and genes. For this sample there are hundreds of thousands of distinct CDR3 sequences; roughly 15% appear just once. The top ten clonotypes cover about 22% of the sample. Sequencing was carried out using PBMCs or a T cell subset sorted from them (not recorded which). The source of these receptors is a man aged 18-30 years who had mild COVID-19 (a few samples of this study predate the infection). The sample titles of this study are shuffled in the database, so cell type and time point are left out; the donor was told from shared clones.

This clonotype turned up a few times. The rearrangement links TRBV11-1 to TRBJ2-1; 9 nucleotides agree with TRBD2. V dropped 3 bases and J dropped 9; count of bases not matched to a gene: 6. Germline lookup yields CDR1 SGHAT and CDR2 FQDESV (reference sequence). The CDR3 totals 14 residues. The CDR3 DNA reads TGTGCCAGCAGCTTTACGGCGGGGGGGAGTGAGCAGTTCTTC. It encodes CASSFTAGGSEQFF.

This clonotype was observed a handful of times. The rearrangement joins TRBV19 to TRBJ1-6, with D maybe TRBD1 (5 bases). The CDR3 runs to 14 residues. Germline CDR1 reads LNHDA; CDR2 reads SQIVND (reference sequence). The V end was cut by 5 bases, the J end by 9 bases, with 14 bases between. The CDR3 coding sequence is TGTGCCAGTAGTCCGCCGGAGGACATTTCACCCCTCCACTTT. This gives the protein CASSPPEDISPLHF. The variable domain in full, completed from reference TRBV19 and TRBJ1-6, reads DGGITQSPKYLFRKEGQNVTLSCEQNLNHDAMYWYRQDPGQGLRLIYYSQIVNDFQKGDIAEGYSVSREKKESFPLTVTSAQKNPTAFYLCASSPPEDISPLHFGNGTRLTVT.

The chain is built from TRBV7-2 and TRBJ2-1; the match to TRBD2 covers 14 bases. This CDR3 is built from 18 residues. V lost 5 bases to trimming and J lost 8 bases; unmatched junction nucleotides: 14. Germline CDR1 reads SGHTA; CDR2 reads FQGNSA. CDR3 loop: CASSHPAGLAGESHEQFF. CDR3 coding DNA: TGTGCCAGCAGCCACCCCGCGGGACTAGCGGGGGAGTCTCATGAGCAGTTCTTC.

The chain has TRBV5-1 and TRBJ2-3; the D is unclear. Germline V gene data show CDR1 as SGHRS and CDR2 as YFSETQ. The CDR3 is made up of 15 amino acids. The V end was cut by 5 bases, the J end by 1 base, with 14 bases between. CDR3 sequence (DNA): TGCGCCAGCAGTCTGCTAGTATTAGGCACAGATACGCAGTATTTT. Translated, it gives CASSLLVLGTDTQYF. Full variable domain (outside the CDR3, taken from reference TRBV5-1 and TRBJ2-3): KAGVTQTPRYLIKTRGQQVTLSCSPISGHRSVSWYQQTPGQGLQFLFEYFSETQRNKGNFPGRFSGRQFSNSRSEMNVSTLELGDSALYLCASSLLVLGTDTQYFGPGTRLTVL.

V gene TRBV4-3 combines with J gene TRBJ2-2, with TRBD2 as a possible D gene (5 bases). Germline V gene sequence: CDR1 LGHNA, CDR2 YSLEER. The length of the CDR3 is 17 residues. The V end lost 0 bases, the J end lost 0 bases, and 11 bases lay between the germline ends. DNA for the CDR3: TGCGCCAGCAGCCAAGATAGGCCGGGGACGAACACCGGGGAGCTGTTTTTT. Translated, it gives CASSQDRPGTNTGELFF.

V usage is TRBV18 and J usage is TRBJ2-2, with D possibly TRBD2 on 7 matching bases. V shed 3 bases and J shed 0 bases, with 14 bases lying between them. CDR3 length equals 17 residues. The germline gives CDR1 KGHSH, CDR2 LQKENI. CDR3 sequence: CASSPLLGGPNTGELFF. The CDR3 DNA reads TGTGCCAGCTCACCTCTCCTCGGGGGGCCGAACACCGGGGAGCTGTTTTTT.

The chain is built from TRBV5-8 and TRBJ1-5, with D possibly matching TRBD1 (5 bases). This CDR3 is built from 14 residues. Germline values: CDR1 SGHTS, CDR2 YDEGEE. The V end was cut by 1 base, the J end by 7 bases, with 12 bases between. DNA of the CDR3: TGTGCCAGCAGCTTGCCCGGGAGGGACCAGCCCCAGCATTTT. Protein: CASSLPGRDQPQHF.

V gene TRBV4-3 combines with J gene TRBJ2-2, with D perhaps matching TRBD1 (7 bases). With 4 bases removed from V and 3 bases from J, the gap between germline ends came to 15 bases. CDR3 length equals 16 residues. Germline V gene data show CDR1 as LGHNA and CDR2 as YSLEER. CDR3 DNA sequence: TGCGCCAGCAGCCGACAGGGTTGGGGGGACACCGGGGAGCTGTTTTTT. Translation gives CASSRQGWGDTGELFF.

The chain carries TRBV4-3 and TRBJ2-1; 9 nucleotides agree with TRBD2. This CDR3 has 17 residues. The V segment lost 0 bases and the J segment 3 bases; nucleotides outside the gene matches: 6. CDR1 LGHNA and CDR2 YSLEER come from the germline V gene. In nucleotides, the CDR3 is TGCGCCAGCAGCCAAGATCTTGGCGGGGGGGTCTACAATGAGCAGTTCTTC. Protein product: CASSQDLGGGVYNEQFF.

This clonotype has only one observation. The CDR3 DNA follows: TGTGCCACCAGGGCCCGTAAGCGGACACCGCGCACAGATACGCAGTATTTT. This translates into CATRARKRTPRTDTQYF. V gene TRBV24-1 combines with J gene TRBJ2-3; D is perhaps TRBD1 or TRBD2 (5 bases each). CDR3 size: 17 residues. CDR1 and CDR2 (germline): KGHDR, SFDVKD. The V and J ends lost 7 bases and 1 base respectively, with 20 bases between them.

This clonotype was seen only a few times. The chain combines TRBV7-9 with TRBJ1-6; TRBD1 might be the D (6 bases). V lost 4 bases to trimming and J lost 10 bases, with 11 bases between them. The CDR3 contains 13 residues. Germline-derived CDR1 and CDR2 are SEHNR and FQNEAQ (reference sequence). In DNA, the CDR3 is TGTGCCAGCAGCTGGGGGCTTAGGTCACCCCTCCACTTT. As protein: CASSWGLRSPLHF.

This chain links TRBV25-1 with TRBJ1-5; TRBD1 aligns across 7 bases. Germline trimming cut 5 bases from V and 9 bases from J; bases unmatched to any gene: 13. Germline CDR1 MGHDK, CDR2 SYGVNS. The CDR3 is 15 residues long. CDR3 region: CASSQTGTGDRPQHF. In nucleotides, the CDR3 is TGTGCCAGCAGTCAGACGGGTACAGGGGATCGGCCCCAGCATTTT.

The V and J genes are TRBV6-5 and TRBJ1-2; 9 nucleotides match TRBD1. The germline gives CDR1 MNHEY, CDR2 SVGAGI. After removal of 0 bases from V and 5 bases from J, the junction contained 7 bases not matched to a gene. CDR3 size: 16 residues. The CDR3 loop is CASSYSGQGSPYGYTF. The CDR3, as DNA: TGTGCCAGCAGTTACTCTGGACAGGGGAGTCCTTATGGCTACACCTTC.

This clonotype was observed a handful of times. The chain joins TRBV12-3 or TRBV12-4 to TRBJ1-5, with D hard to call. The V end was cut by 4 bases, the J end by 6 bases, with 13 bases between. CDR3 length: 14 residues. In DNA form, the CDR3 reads TGTGCCAGCAGTTCCAATGAGGGTACTCAGCCCCAGCATTTT. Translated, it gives CASSSNEGTQPQHF.

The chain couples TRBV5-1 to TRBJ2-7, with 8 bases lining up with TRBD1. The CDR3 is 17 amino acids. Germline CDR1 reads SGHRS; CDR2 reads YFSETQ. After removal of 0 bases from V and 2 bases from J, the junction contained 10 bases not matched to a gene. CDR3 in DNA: TGCGCCAGCAGCTTGGGGCCAAGGAACAGGGGGACCTACGAGCAGTACTTC. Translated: CASSLGPRNRGTYEQYF.

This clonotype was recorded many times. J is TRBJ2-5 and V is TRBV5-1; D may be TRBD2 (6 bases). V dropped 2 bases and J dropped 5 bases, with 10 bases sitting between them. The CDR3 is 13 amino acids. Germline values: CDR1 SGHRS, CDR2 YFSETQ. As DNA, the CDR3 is TGCGCCAGCAGCTTCGCGGGGCTTGAGACCCAGTACTTC. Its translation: CASSFAGLETQYF.

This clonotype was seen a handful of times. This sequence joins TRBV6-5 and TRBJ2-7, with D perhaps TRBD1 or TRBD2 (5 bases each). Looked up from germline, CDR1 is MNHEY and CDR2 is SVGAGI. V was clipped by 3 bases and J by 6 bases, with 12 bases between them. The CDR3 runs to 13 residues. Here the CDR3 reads CASSYLGGREQYV. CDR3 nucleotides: TGTGCCAGCAGTTATCTTGGGGGACGCGAGCAGTACGTC.

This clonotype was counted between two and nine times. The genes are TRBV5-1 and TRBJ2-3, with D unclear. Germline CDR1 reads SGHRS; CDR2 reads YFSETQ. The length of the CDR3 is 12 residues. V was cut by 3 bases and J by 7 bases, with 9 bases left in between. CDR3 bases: TGCGCCAGCAGCTCCAAAGATTATACGCAGTATTTT. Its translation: CASSSKDYTQYF.

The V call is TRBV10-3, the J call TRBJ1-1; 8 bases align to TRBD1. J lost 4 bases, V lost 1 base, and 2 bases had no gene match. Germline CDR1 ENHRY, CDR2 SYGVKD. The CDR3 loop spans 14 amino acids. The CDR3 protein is CAISEWQGATEAFF. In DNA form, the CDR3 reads TGTGCCATCAGTGAGTGGCAGGGGGCCACTGAAGCTTTCTTT.

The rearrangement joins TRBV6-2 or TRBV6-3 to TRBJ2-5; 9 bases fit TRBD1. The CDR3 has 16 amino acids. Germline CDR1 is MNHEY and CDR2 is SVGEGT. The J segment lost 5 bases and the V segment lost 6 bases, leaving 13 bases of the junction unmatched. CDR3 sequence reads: CASSRPRTGAPETQYF. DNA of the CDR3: TGTGCCAGCAGCCGCCCCAGGACAGGGGCGCCGGAGACCCAGTACTTC.

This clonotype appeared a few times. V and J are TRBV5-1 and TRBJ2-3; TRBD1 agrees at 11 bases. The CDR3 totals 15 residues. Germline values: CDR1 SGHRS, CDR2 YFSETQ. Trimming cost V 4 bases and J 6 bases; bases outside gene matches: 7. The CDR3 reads CASSPWTGGLDTQYF. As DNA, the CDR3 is TGCGCCAGCAGCCCCTGGACAGGGGGCTTGGATACGCAGTATTTT.

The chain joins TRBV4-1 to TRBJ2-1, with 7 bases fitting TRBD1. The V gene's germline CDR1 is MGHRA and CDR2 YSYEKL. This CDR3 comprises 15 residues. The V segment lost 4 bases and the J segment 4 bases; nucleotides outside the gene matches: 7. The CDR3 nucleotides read TGCGCCAGCAGCCTGAAAGGGGGCGCATACAATGAGCAGTTCTTC. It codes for CASSLKGGAYNEQFF.

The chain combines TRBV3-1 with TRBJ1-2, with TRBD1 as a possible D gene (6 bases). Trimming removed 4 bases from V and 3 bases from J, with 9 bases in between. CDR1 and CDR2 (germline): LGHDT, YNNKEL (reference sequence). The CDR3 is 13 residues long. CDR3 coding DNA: TGTGCCAGCAGCCCCGCAGGGGACTATGGCTACACCTTC. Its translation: CASSPAGDYGYTF.

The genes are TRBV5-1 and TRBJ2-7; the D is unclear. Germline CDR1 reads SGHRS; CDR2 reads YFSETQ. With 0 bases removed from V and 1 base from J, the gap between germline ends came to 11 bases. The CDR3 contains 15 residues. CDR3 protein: CASSLALSGSYEQYF. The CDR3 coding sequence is TGCGCCAGCAGCTTGGCCTTGTCGGGTTCCTACGAGCAGTACTTC.

The CDR3 DNA reads as TGTGCCAGCACCCAATCGAGGGTTCGAATGAACACTGAAGCTTTCTTT. Its translation: CASTQSRVRMNTEAFF. This chain links TRBV28 with TRBJ1-1; no reliable D call. CDR1 is MDHEN, CDR2 SYDVKM, per germline. Trimming took off 7 bases at V and 0 bases at J, with 18 bases between the two ends. The CDR3 extends over 16 amino acids.

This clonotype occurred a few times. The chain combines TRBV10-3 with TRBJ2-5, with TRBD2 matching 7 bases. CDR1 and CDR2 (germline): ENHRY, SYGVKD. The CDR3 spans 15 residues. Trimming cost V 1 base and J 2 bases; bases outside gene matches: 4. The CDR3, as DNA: TGTGCCATCAGTGAGTTCGCGGGGGAGCAAGAGACCCAGTACTTC. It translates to CAISEFAGEQETQYF.

The CDR3 DNA sequence: TGTGCCAGCAGCCAAGATTGGCCGGACTCCTACAATGAGCAGTTCTTC. This codes for CASSQDWPDSYNEQFF. This chain connects TRBV4-2 to TRBJ2-1; D uncertain. Trimming took 0 bases from V and 0 from J, leaving 9 bases between them. This CDR3 contains 16 residues. Germline V gene data show CDR1 as LGHNA and CDR2 as YNFKEQ.

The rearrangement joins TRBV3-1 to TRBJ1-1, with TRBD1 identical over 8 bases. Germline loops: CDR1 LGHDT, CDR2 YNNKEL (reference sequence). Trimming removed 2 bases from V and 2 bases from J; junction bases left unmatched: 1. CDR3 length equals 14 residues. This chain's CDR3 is CASSQQGANTEAFF. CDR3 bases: TGTGCCAGCAGCCAACAGGGGGCAAACACTGAAGCTTTCTTT.

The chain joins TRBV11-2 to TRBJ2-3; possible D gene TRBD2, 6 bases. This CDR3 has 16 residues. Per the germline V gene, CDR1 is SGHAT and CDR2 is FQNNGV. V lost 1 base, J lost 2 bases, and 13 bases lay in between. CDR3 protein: CASSLVRRGYTDTQYF. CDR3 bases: TGTGCCAGCAGCTTAGTTCGGCGGGGCTACACAGATACGCAGTATTTT. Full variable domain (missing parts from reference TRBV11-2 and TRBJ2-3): EAGVAQSPRYKIIEKRQSVAFWCNPISGHATLYWYQQILGQGPKLLIQFQNNGVVDDSQLPKDRFSAERLKGVDSTLKIQPAKLEDSAVYLCASSLVRRGYTDTQYFGPGTRLTVL.

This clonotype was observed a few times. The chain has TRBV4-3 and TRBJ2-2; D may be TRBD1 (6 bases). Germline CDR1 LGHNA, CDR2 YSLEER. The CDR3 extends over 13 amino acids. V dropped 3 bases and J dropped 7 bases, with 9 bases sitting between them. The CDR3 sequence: CASSQGAGGELFF. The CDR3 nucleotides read TGCGCCAGCAGCCAGGGGGCGGGCGGGGAGCTGTTTTTT.

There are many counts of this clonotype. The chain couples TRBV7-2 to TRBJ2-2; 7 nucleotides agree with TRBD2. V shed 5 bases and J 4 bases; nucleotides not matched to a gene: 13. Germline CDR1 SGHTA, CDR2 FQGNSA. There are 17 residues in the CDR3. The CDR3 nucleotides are TGTGCCAGCAGCCCCAGGACTAGAGGTTCGGGCACCGGGGAGCTGTTTTTT. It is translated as CASSPRTRGSGTGELFF.

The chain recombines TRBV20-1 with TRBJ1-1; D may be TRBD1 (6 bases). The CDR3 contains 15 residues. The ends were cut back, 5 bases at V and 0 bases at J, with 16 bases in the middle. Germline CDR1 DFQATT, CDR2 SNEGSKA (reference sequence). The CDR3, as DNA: TGCAGTGCTTGCCGGGGGGCTCTCATGAACACTGAAGCTTTCTTT. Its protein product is CSACRGALMNTEAFF.